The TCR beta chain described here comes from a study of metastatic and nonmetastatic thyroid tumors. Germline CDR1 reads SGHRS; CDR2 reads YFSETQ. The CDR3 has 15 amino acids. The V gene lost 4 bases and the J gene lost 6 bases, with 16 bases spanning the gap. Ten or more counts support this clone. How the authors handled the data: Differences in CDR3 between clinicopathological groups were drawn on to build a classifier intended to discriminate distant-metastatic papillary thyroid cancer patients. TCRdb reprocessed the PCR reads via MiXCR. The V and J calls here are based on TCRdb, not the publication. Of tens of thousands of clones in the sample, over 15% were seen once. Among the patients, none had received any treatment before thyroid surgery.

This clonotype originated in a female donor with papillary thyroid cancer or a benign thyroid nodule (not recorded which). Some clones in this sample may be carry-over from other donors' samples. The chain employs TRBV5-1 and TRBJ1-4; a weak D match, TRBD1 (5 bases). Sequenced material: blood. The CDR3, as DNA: TGCGCCAGCAGCCCCCAGGCCAGGGACTATGAAAAACTGTTTTTT. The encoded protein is CASSPQARDYEKLFF. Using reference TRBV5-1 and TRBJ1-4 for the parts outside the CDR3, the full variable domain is KAGVTQTPRYLIKTRGQQVTLSCSPISGHRSVSWYQQTPGQGLQFLFEYFSETQRNKGNFPGRFSGRQFSNSRSEMNVSTLELGDSALYLCASSPQARDYEKLFFGSGTQLSVL.